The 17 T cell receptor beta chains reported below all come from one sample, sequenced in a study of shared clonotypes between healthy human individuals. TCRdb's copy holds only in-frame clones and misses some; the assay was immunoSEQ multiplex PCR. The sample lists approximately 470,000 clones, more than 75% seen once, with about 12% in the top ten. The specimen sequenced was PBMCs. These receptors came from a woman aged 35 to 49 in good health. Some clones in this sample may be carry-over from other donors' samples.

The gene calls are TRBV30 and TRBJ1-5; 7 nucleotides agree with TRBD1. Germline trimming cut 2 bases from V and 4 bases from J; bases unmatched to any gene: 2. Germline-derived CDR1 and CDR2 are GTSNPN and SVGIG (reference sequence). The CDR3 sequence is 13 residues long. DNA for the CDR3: TGTGCCTGGAGTACAGGGGTAAATCAGCCCCAGCATTTT. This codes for CAWSTGVNQPQHF.

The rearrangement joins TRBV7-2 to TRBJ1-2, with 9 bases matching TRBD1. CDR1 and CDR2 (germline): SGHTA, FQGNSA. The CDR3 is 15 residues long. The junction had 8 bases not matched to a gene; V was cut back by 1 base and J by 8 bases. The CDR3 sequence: CASSLDWDRARGYTF. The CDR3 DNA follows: TGTGCCAGCAGCTTAGATTGGGACAGGGCACGAGGCTACACCTTC. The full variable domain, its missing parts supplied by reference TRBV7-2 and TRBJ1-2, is GAGVSQSPSNKVTEKGKDVELRCDPISGHTALYWYRQSLGQGLEFLIYFQGNSAPDKSGLPSDRFSAERTGGSVSTLTIQRTQQEDSAVYLCASSLDWDRARGYTFGSGTRLTVV.

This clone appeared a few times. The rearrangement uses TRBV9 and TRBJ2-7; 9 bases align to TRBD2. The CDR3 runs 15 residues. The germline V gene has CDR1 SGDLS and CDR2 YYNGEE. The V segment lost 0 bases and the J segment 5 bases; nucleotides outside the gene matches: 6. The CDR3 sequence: CASSVVGIAGDEQYF. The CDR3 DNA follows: TGTGCCAGCAGCGTAGTAGGAATAGCGGGGGACGAGCAGTACTTC. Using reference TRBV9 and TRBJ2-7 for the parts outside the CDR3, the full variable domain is DSGVTQTPKHLITATGQRVTLRCSPRSGDLSVYWYQQSLDQGLQFLIQYYNGEERAKGNILERFSAQQFPDLHSELNLSSLELGDSALYFCASSVVGIAGDEQYFGPGTRLTVT.

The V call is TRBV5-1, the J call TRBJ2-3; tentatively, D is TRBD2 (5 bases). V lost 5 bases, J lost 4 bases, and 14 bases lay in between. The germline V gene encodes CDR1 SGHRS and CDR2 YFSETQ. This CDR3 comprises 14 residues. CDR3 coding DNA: TGCGCCAGCAGTTCTAGCCTAATGGCAGATACGCAGTATTTT. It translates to CASSSSLMADTQYF.

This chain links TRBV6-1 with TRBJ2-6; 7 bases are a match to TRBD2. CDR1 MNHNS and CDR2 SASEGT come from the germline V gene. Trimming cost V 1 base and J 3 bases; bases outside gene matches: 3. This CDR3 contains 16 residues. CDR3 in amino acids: CASSEGEGGGANVLTF. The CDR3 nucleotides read TGTGCCAGCAGTGAAGGGGAGGGCGGTGGGGCCAACGTCCTGACTTTC.

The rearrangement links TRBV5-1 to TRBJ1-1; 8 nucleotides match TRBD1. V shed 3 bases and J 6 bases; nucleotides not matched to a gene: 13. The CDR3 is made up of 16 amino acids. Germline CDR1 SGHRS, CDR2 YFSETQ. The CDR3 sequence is CASSWNLGQGIAEAFF. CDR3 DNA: TGCGCCAGCAGCTGGAATCTCGGACAGGGTATCGCTGAAGCTTTCTTT.

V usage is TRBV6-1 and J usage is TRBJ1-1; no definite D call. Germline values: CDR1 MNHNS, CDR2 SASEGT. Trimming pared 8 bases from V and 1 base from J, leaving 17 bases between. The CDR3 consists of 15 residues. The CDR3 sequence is CASFAIPIGNTEAFF. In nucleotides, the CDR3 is TGTGCCAGCTTCGCCATCCCCATAGGGAACACTGAAGCTTTCTTT.

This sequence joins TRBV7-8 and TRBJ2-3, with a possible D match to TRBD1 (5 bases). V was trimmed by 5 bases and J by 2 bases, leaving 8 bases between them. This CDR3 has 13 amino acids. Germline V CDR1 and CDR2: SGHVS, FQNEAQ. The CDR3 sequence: CASSRRVTDTQYF. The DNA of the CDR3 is TGTGCCAGCAGCCGCAGGGTCACAGATACGCAGTATTTT.

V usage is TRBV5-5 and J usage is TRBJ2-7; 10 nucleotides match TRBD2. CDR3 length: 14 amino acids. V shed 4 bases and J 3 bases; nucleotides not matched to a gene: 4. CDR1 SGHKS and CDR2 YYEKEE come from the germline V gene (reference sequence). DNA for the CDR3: TGTGCCAGCAGCGTCACTAGCGGGAACTACGAGCAGTACTTC. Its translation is CASSVTSGNYEQYF.

CDR3 region: CASRPGQGLYTIYF. The CDR3, as DNA: TGTGCCAGCAGACCGGGACAGGGTTTATACACCATATATTTT. V and J are TRBV27 and TRBJ1-3; 9 positions agree with TRBD1. The CDR3 is 14 amino acids. After removal of 6 bases from V and 8 bases from J, the junction contained 8 bases not matched to a gene. Germline lookup yields CDR1 MNHEY and CDR2 SMNVEV (reference sequence).

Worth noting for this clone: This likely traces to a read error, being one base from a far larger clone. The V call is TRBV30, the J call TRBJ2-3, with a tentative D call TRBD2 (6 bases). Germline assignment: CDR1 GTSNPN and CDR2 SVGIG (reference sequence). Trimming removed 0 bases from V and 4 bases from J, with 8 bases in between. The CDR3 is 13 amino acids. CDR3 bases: TGTGCCTGGAGTGTACGGGAGTCAGATACGCAGTATTTT. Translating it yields CAWSVRESDTQYF.

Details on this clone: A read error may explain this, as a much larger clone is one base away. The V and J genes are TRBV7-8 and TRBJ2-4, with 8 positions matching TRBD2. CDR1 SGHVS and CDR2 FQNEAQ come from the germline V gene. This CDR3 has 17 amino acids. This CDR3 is CASSLEGAGASWDIQCF. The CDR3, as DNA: TGTGCCAGCAGCTTAGAAGGAGCGGGGGCCTCTTGGGACATTCAGTGCTTC. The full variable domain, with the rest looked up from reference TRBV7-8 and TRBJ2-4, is GAGVSQSPRYKVAKRGQDVALRCDPISGHVSLFWYQQALGQGPEFLTYFQNEAQLDKSGLPSDRFFAERPEGSVSTLKIQRTQQEDSAVYLCASSLEGAGASWDIQCFGAGTRLSVL.

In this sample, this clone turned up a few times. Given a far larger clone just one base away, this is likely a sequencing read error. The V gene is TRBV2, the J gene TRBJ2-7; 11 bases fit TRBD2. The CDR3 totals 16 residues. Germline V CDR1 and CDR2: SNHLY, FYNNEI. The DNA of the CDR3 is TGTGCCAGTAAGGGACTAGCGGTAACTGACTCCTACGGGCAGTACTTC. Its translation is CASKGLAVTDSYGQYF.

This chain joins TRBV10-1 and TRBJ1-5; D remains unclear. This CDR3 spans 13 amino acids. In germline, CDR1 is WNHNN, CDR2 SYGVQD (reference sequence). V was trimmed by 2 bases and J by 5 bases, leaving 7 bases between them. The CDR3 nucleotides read TGCGCCAGCAGTGAGGGCAGATATCAGCCCCAGCATTTT. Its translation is CASSEGRYQPQHF.

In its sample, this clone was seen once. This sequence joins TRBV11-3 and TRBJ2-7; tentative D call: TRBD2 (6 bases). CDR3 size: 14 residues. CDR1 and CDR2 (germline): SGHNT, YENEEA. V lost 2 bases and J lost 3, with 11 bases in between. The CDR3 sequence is CASSLRAGSYEQYF. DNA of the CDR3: TGTGCCAGCAGCTTAAGGGCGGGGAGCTACGAGCAGTACTTC. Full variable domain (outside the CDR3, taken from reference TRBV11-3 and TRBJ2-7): EAGVVQSPRYKIIEKKQPVAFWCNPISGHNTLYWYLQNLGQGPELLIRYENEEAVDDSQLPKDRFSAERLKGVDSTLKIQPAELGDSAVYLCASSLRAGSYEQYFGPGTRLTVT.

DNA of the CDR3: TGTGCCAGCAGCGTTAGCCAAGGGAGGAGTGCTGGAAACACCATATATTTT. Translating it yields CASSVSQGRSAGNTIYF. The gene calls are TRBV9 and TRBJ1-3, with D hard to call. CDR3 length equals 17 residues. The germline V gene has CDR1 SGDLS and CDR2 YYNGEE. The V end lost 2 bases, the J end lost 2 bases, and 17 bases lay between the germline ends.

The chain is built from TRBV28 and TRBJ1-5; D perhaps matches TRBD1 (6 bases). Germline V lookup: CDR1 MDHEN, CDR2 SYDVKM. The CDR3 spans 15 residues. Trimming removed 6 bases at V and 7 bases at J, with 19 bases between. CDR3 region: CASSHTSGAKQPQHF. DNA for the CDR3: TGTGCCAGCAGCCACACTTCAGGGGCTAAACAGCCCCAGCATTTT.